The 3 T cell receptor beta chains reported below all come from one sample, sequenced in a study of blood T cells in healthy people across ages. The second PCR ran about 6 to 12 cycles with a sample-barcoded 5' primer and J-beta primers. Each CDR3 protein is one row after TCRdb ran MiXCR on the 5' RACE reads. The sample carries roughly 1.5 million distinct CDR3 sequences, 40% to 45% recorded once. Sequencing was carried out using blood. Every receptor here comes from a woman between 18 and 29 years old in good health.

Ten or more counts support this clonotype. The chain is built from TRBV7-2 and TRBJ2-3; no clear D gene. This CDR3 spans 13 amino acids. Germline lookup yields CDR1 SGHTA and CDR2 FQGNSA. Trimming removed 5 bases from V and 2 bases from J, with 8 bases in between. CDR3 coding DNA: TGTGCCAGCAGCCTCAGCTTCACAGATACGCAGTATTTT. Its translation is CASSLSFTDTQYF. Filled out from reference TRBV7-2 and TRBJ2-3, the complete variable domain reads GAGVSQSPSNKVTEKGKDVELRCDPISGHTALYWYRQSLGQGLEFLIYFQGNSAPDKSGLPSDRFSAERTGGSVSTLTIQRTQQEDSAVYLCASSLSFTDTQYFGPGTRLTVL.

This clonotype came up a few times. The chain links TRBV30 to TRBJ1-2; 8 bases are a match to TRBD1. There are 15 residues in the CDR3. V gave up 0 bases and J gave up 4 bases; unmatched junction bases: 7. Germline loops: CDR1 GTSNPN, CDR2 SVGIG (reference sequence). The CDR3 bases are TGTGCCTGGAGTGTAGCTGGACAGGGTATCTATGGCTACACCTTC. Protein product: CAWSVAGQGIYGYTF.

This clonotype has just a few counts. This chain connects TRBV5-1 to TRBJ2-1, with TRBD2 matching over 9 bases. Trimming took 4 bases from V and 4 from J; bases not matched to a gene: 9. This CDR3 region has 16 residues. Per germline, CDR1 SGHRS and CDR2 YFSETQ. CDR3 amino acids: CASSGSLAGPYNEQFF. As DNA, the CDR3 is TGCGCCAGCAGCGGTTCTCTAGCGGGACCGTACAATGAGCAGTTCTTC.